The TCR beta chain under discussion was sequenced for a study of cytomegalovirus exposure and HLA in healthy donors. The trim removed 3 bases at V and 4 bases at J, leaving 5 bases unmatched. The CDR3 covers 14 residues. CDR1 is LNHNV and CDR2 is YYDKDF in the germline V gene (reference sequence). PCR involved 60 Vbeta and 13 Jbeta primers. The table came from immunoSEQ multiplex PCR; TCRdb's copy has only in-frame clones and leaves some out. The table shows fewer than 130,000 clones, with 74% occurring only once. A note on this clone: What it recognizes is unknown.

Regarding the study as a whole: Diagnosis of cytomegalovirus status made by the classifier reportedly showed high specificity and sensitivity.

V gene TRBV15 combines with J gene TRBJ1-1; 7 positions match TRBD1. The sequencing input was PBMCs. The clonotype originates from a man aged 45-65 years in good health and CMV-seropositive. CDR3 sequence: CATSRTTGITEAFF. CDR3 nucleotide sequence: TGTGCCACCAGCAGGACGACAGGGATCACTGAAGCTTTCTTT.